The entry below describes one T cell receptor beta chain. Sequencing was performed with immunoSEQ multiplex PCR; in TCRdb, only in-frame clones are kept and a portion is missing. The top ten clones hold around a tenth of a sample with roughly 150,000 clones, nearly 90% of them seen once. These data belong to a study of cytomegalovirus exposure and HLA in healthy donors. Germline assignment: CDR1 LGHNT and CDR2 FRNRAP. There are 13 residues in the CDR3. V was clipped by 3 bases and J by 3 bases, with 8 bases between them. This sequence joins TRBV12-5 and TRBJ2-5, with D possibly being TRBD2 (6 bases). Sequencing used PBMCs. This TCR derives from a woman aged 18-30 years in good health and CMV-seropositive. The CDR3: CASGFGGEETQYF. CDR3 coding DNA: TGTGCTAGTGGTTTCGGGGGAGAAGAGACCCAGTACTTC.